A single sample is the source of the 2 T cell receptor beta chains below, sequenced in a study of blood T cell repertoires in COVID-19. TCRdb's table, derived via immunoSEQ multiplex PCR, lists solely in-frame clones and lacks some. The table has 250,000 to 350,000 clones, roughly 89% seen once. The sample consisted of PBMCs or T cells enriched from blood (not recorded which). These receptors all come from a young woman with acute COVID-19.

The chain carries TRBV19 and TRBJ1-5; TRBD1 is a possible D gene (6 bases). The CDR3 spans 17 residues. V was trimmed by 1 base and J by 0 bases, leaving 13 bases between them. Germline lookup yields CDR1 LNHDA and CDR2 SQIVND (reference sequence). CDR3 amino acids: CASSIVRDTYSNQPQHF. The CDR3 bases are TGTGCCAGTAGTATAGTTCGGGACACATATAGCAATCAGCCCCAGCATTTT.

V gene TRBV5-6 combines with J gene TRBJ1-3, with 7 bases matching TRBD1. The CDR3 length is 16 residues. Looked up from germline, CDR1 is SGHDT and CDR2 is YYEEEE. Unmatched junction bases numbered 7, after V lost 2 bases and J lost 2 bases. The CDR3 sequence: CASSLTSTGAGNTIYF. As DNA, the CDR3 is TGTGCCAGCAGCTTAACCTCAACAGGGGCTGGAAACACCATATATTTT.